This T cell receptor (beta chain) was recorded in a study of cytomegalovirus exposure and HLA in healthy donors. The CDR3 contains 14 residues. Trimming removed 5 bases from V and 0 bases from J; junction bases left unmatched: 4. Germline V CDR1 and CDR2: SGHNT, YENEEA. The PCR had 60 Vbeta and 13 Jbeta primers. The assay was immunoSEQ multiplex PCR, and TCRdb's table has in-frame clones only and misses some. In the table there are more than 100,000 clones, 80% of which are singletons. The chain links TRBV11-3 to TRBJ2-7, with 7 bases aligning to TRBD1. This TCR derives from a man aged 35-49 years in good health and CMV-seronegative. Material for sequencing was PBMCs. Written as DNA, the CDR3 is TGTGCCAGCAGCCCGGGACAGAGCTCCTACGAGCAGTACTTC. Its translation is CASSPGQSSYEQYF.